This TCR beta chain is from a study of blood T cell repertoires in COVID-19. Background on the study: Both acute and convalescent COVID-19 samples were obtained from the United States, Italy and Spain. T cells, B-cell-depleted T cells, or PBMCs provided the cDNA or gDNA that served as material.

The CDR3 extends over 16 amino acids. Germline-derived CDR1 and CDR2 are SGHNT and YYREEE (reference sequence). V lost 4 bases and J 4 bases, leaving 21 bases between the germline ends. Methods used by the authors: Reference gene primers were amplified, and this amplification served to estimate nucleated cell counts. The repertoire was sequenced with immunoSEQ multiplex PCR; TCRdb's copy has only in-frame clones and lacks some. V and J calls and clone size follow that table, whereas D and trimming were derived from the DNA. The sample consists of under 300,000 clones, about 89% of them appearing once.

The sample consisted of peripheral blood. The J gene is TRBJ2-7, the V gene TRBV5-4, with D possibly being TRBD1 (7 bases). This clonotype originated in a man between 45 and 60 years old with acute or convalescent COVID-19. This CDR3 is CASSLTRGRGAYEQYF. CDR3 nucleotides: TGTGCCAGCAGCCTGACCCGTGGCAGGGGGGCTTACGAGCAGTACTTC.